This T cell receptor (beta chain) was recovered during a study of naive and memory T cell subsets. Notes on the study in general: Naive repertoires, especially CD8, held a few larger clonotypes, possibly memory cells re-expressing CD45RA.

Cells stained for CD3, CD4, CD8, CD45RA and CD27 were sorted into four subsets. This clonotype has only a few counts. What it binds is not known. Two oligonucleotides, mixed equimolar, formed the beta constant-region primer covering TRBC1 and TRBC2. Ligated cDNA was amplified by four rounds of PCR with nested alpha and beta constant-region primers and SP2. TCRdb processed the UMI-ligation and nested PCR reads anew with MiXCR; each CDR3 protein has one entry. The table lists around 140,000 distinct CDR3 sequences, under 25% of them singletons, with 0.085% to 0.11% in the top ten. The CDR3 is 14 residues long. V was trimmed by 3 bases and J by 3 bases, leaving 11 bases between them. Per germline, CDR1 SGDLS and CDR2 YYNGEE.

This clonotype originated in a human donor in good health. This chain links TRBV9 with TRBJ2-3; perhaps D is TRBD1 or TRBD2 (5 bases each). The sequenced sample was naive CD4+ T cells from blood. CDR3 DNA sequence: TGTGCCAGCAGCGCAACCGGGACGACAGATACGCAGTATTTT. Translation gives CASSATGTTDTQYF.